A selection of T cell receptor beta chains follows, all from one sample in a study of T cell repertoires in cytomegalovirus infection. These receptors' antigens are unknown. TCRdb called the reads again in MiXCR, with one record for every CDR3 protein. The sample holds approximately 24,000 distinct CDR3 sequences, under 25% seen once. The sequenced sample was CD8+ T cells from cultured PBMCs, obtained from culture after CMV antigen stimulation. The receptors here all came from a human donor in good health (CMV status not recorded). Some clones in this sample may be carry-over from other donors' samples. Each CDR3 is given with its conserved first and last residue. The D gene is left open where the match is weak. Clone size is given for some rows only: seen once, a few or many times, or a class if the clone is expanded.

few | TRBJ1-1 | TRBD1 | TRBV6-8 | CASSDPGGMNTEAFF | TGTGCCAGCAGCGATCCAGGGGGAATGAACACTGAAGCTTTCTTT
many | TRBJ1-5 | NA | TRBV7-6 | CASSPLAGGQPQHF | TGTGCCAGCAGCCCCCTCGCCGGTGGTCAGCCCCAGCATTTT
many | TRBJ1-4 | NA | TRBV7-9 | CASSPELLANEKLFF | TGTGCCAGCAGTCCCGAGTTGCTTGCTAATGAAAAACTGTTTTTT
many | TRBJ2-7 | NA | TRBV7-2 | CASSLTLAVGPYEQYF | TGTGCCAGCAGCTTAACCTTAGCGGTAGGTCCCTACGAGCAGTACTTC
once | TRBJ2-5 | NA | TRBV28 | CASSFYQVDKETQYF | TGTGCCAGCAGTTTTTATCAGGTAGACAAAGAGACCCAGTACTTC
many | TRBJ2-1 | NA | TRBV7-2 | CASSLAGGLYNEQFF | TGTGCCAGCAGCTTAGCGGGGGGCCTCTACAATGAGCAGTTCTTC
many | TRBJ1-5 | TRBD1 | TRBV7-8 | CASSLQGGNQPQHF | TGTGCCAGCAGCTTACAGGGGGGAAATCAGCCCCAGCATTTT
many | TRBJ2-7 | TRBD1 | TRBV7-8 | CASSLGAGTGTYEQYF | TGTGCCAGCAGCTTAGGAGCCGGGACAGGTACCTACGAGCAGTACTTC
NA | TRBJ2-7 | NA | TRBV5-5 | CASRVSYEQYF | TGTGCCAGCAGGGTCTCCTACGAGCAGTACTTC
NA | TRBJ2-7 | TRBD1 | TRBV6-1 | CASSLGQLNYKQYF | TGTGCCAGCAGCCTGGGACAGCTGAACTACAAGCAGTACTTC
NA | TRBJ1-1 | NA | TRBV19 | CASTQRGGMNTEAFF | TGTGCCAGTACCCAAAGGGGGGGCATGAACACTGAAGCTTTCTTT
NA | TRBJ1-1 | NA | TRBV4-3 | CASSREGQLYTEAFF | TGCGCCAGCAGCCGGGAAGGACAGCTCTACACTGAAGCTTTCTTT
many | TRBJ2-7 | NA | TRBV27 | CASSFGLGAEQYF | TGTGCCAGCAGTTTCGGGTTAGGGGCCGAGCAGTACTTC
many | TRBJ2-3 | TRBD2 | TRBV29-1 | CSGLAASTDTQYF | TGCAGCGGACTAGCGGCTAGCACAGATACGCAGTATTTT
NA | TRBJ2-1 | NA | TRBV18 | CASSRSDRSLSYNEQFF | TGTGCCAGCTCACGCTCCGACAGGAGCCTCTCCTACAATGAGCAGTTCTTC
many | TRBJ2-7 | NA | TRBV2 | CASRETANLYYEQYF | TGTGCCAGCAGAGAAACCGCAAACCTCTACTACGAGCAGTACTTC
few | TRBJ2-3 | NA | TRBV6-1 | CASSIAGLGTDTQYF | TGTGCCAGCAGCATTGCGGGTTTGGGCACAGATACGCAGTATTTT
NA | TRBJ1-5 | NA | TRBV19 | CASSIRRGPNQPQHF | TGTGCCAGTAGTATTCGCAGGGGCCCCAATCAGCCCCAGCATTTT
NA | TRBJ2-7 | NA | TRBV28 | CASSHSGTADYEQYF | TGTGCCAGCAGTCATTCCGGGACCGCCGACTACGAGCAGTACTTC
few | TRBJ1-1 | NA | TRBV28 | CASSLEGGGSMNTEAF | TGTGCCAGCAGTTTAGAAGGGGGTGGGTCCATGAACACTGAAGCTTTT
NA | TRBJ1-2 | NA | TRBV12-3/TRBV12-4 | CASTLEPETYGYTF | TGTGCCAGCACCCTCGAGCCAGAGACCTATGGCTACACCTTC
NA | TRBJ2-1 | NA | TRBV12-3/TRBV12-4 | CASSLYDPYNEQFF | TGTGCCAGCAGTTTATACGATCCATACAATGAGCAGTTCTTC
many | TRBJ1-3 | NA | TRBV7-2 | CASSLSTVSGNTIYF | TGTGCCAGCAGCCTATCAACAGTCTCTGGAAACACCATATATTTT
NA | TRBJ2-7 | NA | TRBV6-1 | CASGKEGLGGASYEQYF | TGTGCCAGCGGAAAAGAAGGTTTGGGGGGGGCTTCCTACGAGCAGTACTTC
NA | TRBJ2-3 | NA | TRBV6-2/TRBV6-3 | CASRNWESHTDTQYF | TGTGCCAGCAGAAACTGGGAGTCTCACACAGATACGCAGTATTTT
few | TRBJ2-1 | NA | TRBV11-2 | CASSFRRTEDEQFF | TGTGCCAGCAGCTTCCGACGGACAGAGGATGAGCAGTTCTTC
NA | TRBJ1-6 | NA | TRBV4-3 | CASSQDEATTYNSPLHF | TGCGCCAGCAGCCAAGACGAGGCAACTACTTATAATTCACCCCTCCACTTT
few | TRBJ2-1 | NA | TRBV5-6 | CASSFTVLVDEQFF | TGTGCCAGCAGCTTTACGGTACTGGTGGATGAGCAGTTCTTC
many | TRBJ1-2 | TRBD1 | TRBV7-2 | CASSVTADRARSGYTF | TGTGCCAGCAGCGTAACCGCGGACAGGGCGCGCAGTGGCTACACCTTC
NA | TRBJ1-1 | NA | TRBV6-6 | CASNRAGAEAFF | TGTGCCAGCAATCGGGCAGGCGCTGAAGCTTTCTTT
many | TRBJ2-7 | NA | TRBV12-3/TRBV12-4 | CASSPQPYEQYF | TGTGCCAGCAGTCCTCAACCCTACGAGCAGTACTTC
NA | TRBJ1-1 | NA | TRBV4-1 | CASSQDSRAGTEAFF | TGCGCCAGCAGCCAAGACTCCAGGGCTGGCACTGAAGCTTTCTTT
NA | TRBJ1-4 | NA | TRBV4-2 | CASSQDQATNEKLFF | TGTGCCAGCAGCCAAGACCAGGCAACTAATGAAAAACTGTTTTTT
few | TRBJ1-2 | NA | TRBV6-5 | CASSYSTAGANYGYTF | TGTGCCAGCAGTTACTCGACCGCGGGGGCTAACTATGGCTACACCTTC
few | TRBJ2-6 | NA | TRBV5-4 | CASRIFGLTGANVLTF | TGTGCCAGCAGAATCTTCGGGTTGACTGGGGCCAACGTCCTGACTTTC
many | TRBJ2-6 | NA | TRBV7-3 | CASSLYHSGANVLTF | TGTGCCAGCAGCTTATACCACTCTGGGGCCAACGTCCTGACTTTC
NA | TRBJ1-6 | NA | TRBV6-5 | CASSYDPSSTPLHF | TGTGCCAGCAGTTACGACCCCTCCAGTACACCCCTCCACTTT
few | TRBJ1-6 | NA | TRBV7-9 | CASSLIGLGSPLHF | TGTGCCAGCAGCTTAATAGGGTTAGGTTCACCCCTCCACTTT
few | TRBJ2-7 | TRBD1 | TRBV10-3 | CAISETWTGGSYEQYF | TGTGCCATCAGTGAGACCTGGACAGGGGGCTCCTACGAGCAGTACTTC
few | TRBJ2-3 | TRBD2 | TRBV7-9 | CASSSPLGGGNTDTQYF | TGTGCCAGCAGTTCCCCCCTCGGGGGGGGGAACACAGATACGCAGTATTTT
many | TRBJ2-2 | NA | TRBV4-3 | CASSQGFRNTGELFF | TGCGCCAGCAGCCAAGGGTTTAGGAACACCGGGGAGCTGTTTTTT
NA | TRBJ2-7 | TRBD1 | TRBV4-2 | CASSQVGQGYEQYF | TGTGCCAGCAGCCAAGTAGGACAGGGCTACGAGCAGTACTTC
many | TRBJ2-7 | TRBD1 | TRBV27 | CASSFGTGAEQYF | TGTGCCAGCAGTTTTGGGACAGGGGCCGAGCAGTACTTC
NA | TRBJ2-1 | NA | TRBV12-3/TRBV12-4 | CASRPAGSSYNEQFF | TGTGCCAGCAGGCCCGCCGGCAGCTCCTACAATGAGCAGTTCTTC
NA | TRBJ2-7 | TRBD1 | TRBV12-3/TRBV12-4 | CASSHPGQGLVEQYF | TGTGCCAGCAGTCATCCGGGACAGGGGCTCGTCGAGCAGTACTTC
few | TRBJ1-5 | NA | TRBV19 | CASSIRSASPQHF | TGTGCCAGTAGTATAAGGTCTGCGTCGCCCCAGCATTTT
many | TRBJ1-6 | NA | TRBV11-2 | CASSVDSGVDPPLHF | TGTGCCAGCAGCGTGGACAGCGGGGTCGATCCACCCCTCCACTTT
many | TRBJ2-5 | TRBD1 | TRBV14 | CASSSRDRAQETQYF | TGTGCCAGCAGCTCCCGGGACAGGGCTCAAGAGACCCAGTACTTC